These 6 T cell receptor beta chains originate from one sample sequenced in a study of T-cell memory formation after mild COVID-19. Via MiXCR, TCRdb re-called the 5' RACE reads, giving one row per CDR3 protein. The sample records under 200,000 distinct CDR3 sequences, less than 40% being singletons. The material sequenced was PBMCs or a T cell subset sorted from them (not recorded which). These receptor sequences come from an adult woman who had mild COVID-19 (a few samples of this study predate the infection). Cell type and time point are not known.

The gene calls are TRBV6-2 or TRBV6-3 and TRBJ1-1, with D uncertain. The length of the CDR3 is 13 residues. Trimming pared 4 bases from V and 1 base from J, leaving 7 bases between. Germline V lookup: CDR1 MNHEY, CDR2 SVGEGT. For the CDR3, the DNA is TGTGCCAGCAGTTGGGCGAGGAACACTGAAGCTTTCTTT. It is translated as CASSWARNTEAFF.

This clonotype was counted a single time. This chain connects TRBV12-3 or TRBV12-4 to TRBJ2-3; 13 bases align to TRBD2. Losses at the gene ends were 3 bases for V and 5 bases for J; bases not matched to a gene: 5. The CDR3 is 16 residues long. The chain's CDR3 is CASSFRTSGRGDTQYF. The CDR3, as DNA: TGTGCCAGCAGTTTTCGCACTAGCGGGAGGGGAGATACGCAGTATTTT.

This clonotype appeared a few times. This chain links TRBV7-9 with TRBJ1-2; 8 bases fit TRBD1. The CDR3 is made up of 14 amino acids. Germline lookup yields CDR1 SEHNR and CDR2 FQNEAQ (reference sequence). Trimming took 4 bases from V and 7 from J; bases not matched to a gene: 8. CDR3 protein: CASSSIDRGPGYTF. CDR3 DNA sequence: TGTGCCAGCAGCTCGATTGACAGGGGCCCTGGCTACACCTTC. The complete variable domain, with remaining parts taken from reference TRBV7-9 and TRBJ1-2, reads DTGVSQNPRHKITKRGQNVTFRCDPISEHNRLYWYRQTLGQGPEFLTYFQNEAQLEKSRLLSDRFSAERPKGSFSTLEIQRTEQGDSAMYLCASSSIDRGPGYTFGSGTRLTVV.

There are a few counts of this clonotype. The V and J genes are TRBV7-2 and TRBJ2-7, with 9 bases lining up with TRBD2. The CDR3 has 15 residues. V lost 8 bases and J lost 3; bases outside the gene matches: 11. Germline values: CDR1 SGHTA, CDR2 FQGNSA. DNA for the CDR3: TGTGCCAGCGTTCCCTCCGGGACTAGCTACTACGAGCAGTACTTC. Amino acids: CASVPSGTSYYEQYF.

The chain is built from TRBV2 and TRBJ2-5; TRBD2 agrees at 10 bases. This CDR3 is 15 amino acids long. V lost 4 bases, J lost 4 bases, and 6 bases stayed unmatched. Germline V CDR1 and CDR2: SNHLY, FYNNEI. The chain's CDR3 is CASSVWTSGRETQYF. The DNA for the CDR3 is TGTGCCAGCAGTGTATGGACTAGCGGTAGAGAGACCCAGTACTTC.

This clonotype was seen a handful of times. V and J are TRBV20-1 and TRBJ1-6; D gene ambiguous. V was cut by 2 bases and J by 7 bases, with 12 bases left in between. CDR3 length: 14 amino acids. Germline CDR1 DFQATT, CDR2 SNEGSKA (reference sequence). CDR3 sequence: CSARRGGENSPLHF. The DNA for the CDR3 is TGCAGTGCTAGAAGAGGCGGTGAAAATTCACCCCTCCACTTT.